Below, one T cell receptor (beta chain) is given with its context. These data are taken from a study of CD8 T cells in Susac syndrome. Study summary: At the time of blood draw, patients with Susac syndrome were therapy-naive, receiving corticosteroids, or receiving intravenous immunoglobulin alone.

RNA totalling about 0.45 to 1 ug underwent reverse transcription with random hexamers. TCRdb processed the immunoSEQ multiplex PCR reads anew with MiXCR; each CDR3 protein has one entry. The sample lists over 140,000 distinct CDR3 sequences; 95% were seen once. Germline CDR1 is SNHLY and CDR2 is FYNNEI. The CDR3 runs 15 residues. V lost 4 bases and J lost 4; bases outside the gene matches: 5. TCR beta from blood CD8+ and CD4+ T cells was sequenced. Input material: CD4+ T cells from PBMCs. The genes are TRBV2 and TRBJ1-1; 11 bases match TRBD1. This clonotype was sampled from a human donor with Susac syndrome. The CDR3 is CASSGDRGFGTEAFF. The CDR3 nucleotides are TGTGCCAGCAGTGGGGACAGGGGGTTCGGCACTGAAGCTTTCTTT.